The 26 T cell receptor beta chains reported below all come from one sample, sequenced in a study of control samples from healthy donors and cancer patients. This table comes from immunoSEQ multiplex PCR, and its TCRdb copy is limited to in-frame clones, with some not included. The sample carries about 110,000 clones, 82% recorded once. What was sequenced was blood. Receptors were obtained from a man younger than 35 in good health.

This sequence joins TRBV5-6 and TRBJ1-1; a weak D match, TRBD1 (5 bases). The V end was cut by 4 bases, the J end by 1 base, with 11 bases between. This CDR3 region has 14 residues. The germline V gene has CDR1 SGHDT and CDR2 YYEEEE. CDR3 in amino acids: CASSRIGQNTEAFF. DNA of the CDR3: TGTGCCAGCAGCCGGATAGGACAGAACACTGAAGCTTTCTTT.

The chain uses TRBV7-2 and TRBJ2-1, with TRBD2 identical over 14 bases. Germline values: CDR1 SGHTA, CDR2 FQGNSA. With 5 bases clipped from V and 2 bases from J, the junction kept 8 bases outside the gene matches. CDR3 length: 18 residues. The CDR3 nucleotides read TGTGCCAGCAGCGCGACTAGCGGGGGGGCCCGGACCTACAATGAGCAGTTCTTC. This encodes CASSATSGGARTYNEQFF.

The chain couples TRBV29-1 to TRBJ2-2, with TRBD2 as a possible D gene (5 bases). Trimming shortened V by 7 bases and J by 0 bases, and 9 bases separated the two germline ends. Germline loops: CDR1 SQVTM, CDR2 ANQGSEA. The CDR3 covers 13 residues. CDR3 sequence reads: CSGEITNTGELFF. CDR3 sequence (DNA): TGCAGCGGGGAGATAACGAACACCGGGGAGCTGTTTTTT.

The chain carries TRBV12-3 or TRBV12-4 and TRBJ1-2; D call uncertain. The V end was cut by 5 bases, the J end by 6 bases, with 7 bases between. CDR3 size: 11 residues. CDR3: CASSGGDGYTF. Here the CDR3 DNA reads TGTGCCAGCAGTGGCGGGGATGGCTACACCTTC.

This clone was detected only a few times. The chain has TRBV19 and TRBJ1-1, with D uncertain. This CDR3 spans 16 amino acids. Trimming shortened V by 5 bases and J by 1 base, and 17 bases separated the two germline ends. Germline lookup yields CDR1 LNHDA and CDR2 SQIVND (reference sequence). The CDR3, as DNA: TGTGCCAGTAGTGGATATACCTTAGACGGGAACACTGAAGCTTTCTTT. This codes for CASSGYTLDGNTEAFF.

The chain is built from TRBV11-2 and TRBJ2-7; 7 bases match TRBD1. Germline V gives CDR1 SGHAT, CDR2 FQNNGV. The CDR3 has 13 amino acids. Trimming removed 3 bases from V and 1 base from J; junction bases left unmatched: 0. Here the CDR3 DNA reads TGTGCCAGCAGCTTGGACAGGTCCTACGAGCAGTACTTC. Translating gives CASSLDRSYEQYF. Complete variable domain (other parts from reference TRBV11-2 and TRBJ2-7): EAGVAQSPRYKIIEKRQSVAFWCNPISGHATLYWYQQILGQGPKLLIQFQNNGVVDDSQLPKDRFSAERLKGVDSTLKIQPAKLEDSAVYLCASSLDRSYEQYFGPGTRLTVT.

This chain joins TRBV24-1 and TRBJ1-6, with D perhaps matching TRBD1 (5 bases). CDR3 length equals 19 residues. Germline V gene lookup returns CDR1 KGHDR and CDR2 SFDVKD. V was shortened by 1 base and J by 7 bases, with 22 bases between the two germline ends. The CDR3 reads CATSDFTGEGWTQNSPLHF. Written as DNA, the CDR3 is TGTGCCACCAGTGATTTTACGGGGGAAGGTTGGACGCAAAATTCACCCCTCCACTTT.

V is TRBV29-1 and J is TRBJ1-2, with D hard to call. From germline, CDR1 is SQVTM and CDR2 ANQGSEA. V shed 7 bases and J shed 8 bases, with 23 bases lying between them. The CDR3 has 14 amino acids. CDR3 nucleotide sequence: TGCAGCGCGGTGACGGGCGAATGGAGTGGGGGCTACACCTTC. It translates to CSAVTGEWSGGYTF.

This chain connects TRBV5-1 to TRBJ2-7; D not resolved. The J call is doubtful: the DNA matches TRBJ2-5 better. Germline values: CDR1 SGHRS, CDR2 YFSETQ. The CDR3 is made up of 11 amino acids. The CDR3 loop is CASRLQETQYF. Written as DNA, the CDR3 is TGCGCCAGCCGCCTCCAAGAGACCCAGTACTTC.

The chain is built from TRBV14 and TRBJ1-1; the D is unclear. Germline V CDR1 and CDR2: SGHDN, FVKESK. CDR3 length: 13 amino acids. V lost 0 bases to trimming and J lost 8 bases, with 10 bases between them. This CDR3 is CASSQDFRTEAFF. DNA of the CDR3: TGTGCCAGCAGCCAAGATTTCCGGACCGAAGCTTTCTTT.

The V and J genes are TRBV27 and TRBJ1-1; the D is unclear. This CDR3 contains 13 residues. V lost 5 bases and J lost 14, with 21 bases in between. CDR1 and CDR2 from the germline V gene are MNHEY and SMNVEV (reference sequence). The DNA of the CDR3 is TGTGCCAGCAGTACGGGCCCCGTGATAAAGTGGTTCTTT. Amino acid sequence: CASSTGPVIKWFF.

This clone was detected many times. The rearrangement joins TRBV18 to TRBJ1-5, with 7 bases identical to TRBD1. This CDR3 is 16 amino acids long. The V and J ends lost 4 bases and 4 bases, in that order; junction bases with no gene match: 10. CDR1 KGHSH and CDR2 LQKENI come from the germline V gene. CDR3 nucleotide sequence: TGTGCCAGCTCACGTACTCGACAGGGTATGAATCAGCCCCAGCATTTT. Translated: CASSRTRQGMNQPQHF.

The chain joins TRBV24-1 to TRBJ2-1; 9 bases fit TRBD2. CDR3 length equals 17 residues. Germline CDR1 and CDR2: KGHDR and SFDVKD. V was pared by 3 bases and J by 3 bases, with 8 bases of the junction left unmatched. The CDR3 nucleotides are TGTGCCACCAGTGATGAGGTAGCGGGGGCTTTCTACAATGAGCAGTTCTTC. Protein sequence: CATSDEVAGAFYNEQFF.

The rearrangement uses TRBV27 and TRBJ2-3; D is undetermined. Germline-derived CDR1 and CDR2 are MNHEY and SMNVEV (reference sequence). This CDR3 is built from 16 residues. Trimming stripped 2 bases from V and 0 bases from J, with 12 bases between. CDR3 nucleotide sequence: TGTGCCAGCAGTTTAATTCGGATTTTTAGCACAGATACGCAGTATTTT. It specifies CASSLIRIFSTDTQYF.

The chain links TRBV7-2 to TRBJ1-2; D unclear. Germline loops: CDR1 SGHTA, CDR2 FQGNSA. Trimming took off 4 bases at V and 3 bases at J, with 12 bases between the two ends. This CDR3 is built from 14 residues. The CDR3 loop is CASSSRTGDYGYTF. CDR3 coding DNA: TGTGCCAGCAGCTCCCGGACTGGGGACTATGGCTACACCTTC.

This chain links TRBV5-6 with TRBJ1-1; perhaps TRBD1 as D (6 bases). CDR3 length: 13 amino acids. Trimming left V 4 bases short and J 10 bases short, with 17 bases between. The V gene's germline CDR1 is SGHDT and CDR2 YYEEEE. The CDR3 DNA reads TGTGCCAGCAGCAATACCGGGACAAAAAGAGCTTTCTTT. Translation: CASSNTGTKRAFF.

This clone was picked up a small number of times. The CDR3: CATSDPASTYGYTF. The CDR3, as DNA: TGTGCCACCAGTGACCCGGCCAGTACCTATGGCTACACCTTC. The chain recombines TRBV24-1 with TRBJ1-2; D not certain. CDR1 KGHDR and CDR2 SFDVKD come from the germline V gene. The V end was cut by 4 bases, the J end by 4 bases, with 12 bases between. The CDR3 contains 14 residues.

This clone appeared a few times. V is TRBV18 and J is TRBJ2-2; unclear D gene. Germline CDR1 reads KGHSH; CDR2 reads LQKENI. The CDR3 extends over 14 amino acids. V dropped 6 bases and J dropped 0 bases, with 8 bases sitting between them. CDR3 sequence: CASSFGANTGELFF. Here the CDR3 DNA reads TGTGCCAGCTCTTTCGGTGCGAACACCGGGGAGCTGTTTTTT.

The rearrangement links TRBV12-5 to TRBJ1-1; D unclear. The CDR3 is made up of 18 amino acids. V was pared by 2 bases and J by 0 bases, with 19 bases between. Germline CDR1 LGHNT, CDR2 FRNRAP. CDR3 loop: CASGLLDLPYAMNTEAFF. The DNA for the CDR3 is TGTGCTAGTGGTTTGTTGGACCTCCCCTATGCCATGAACACTGAAGCTTTCTTT.

This chain links TRBV5-4 with TRBJ2-3; tentative D call: TRBD2 (7 bases). The germline V gene encodes CDR1 SGHNT and CDR2 YYREEE (reference sequence). V dropped 0 bases and J dropped 3 bases, with 14 bases sitting between them. The CDR3 covers 16 residues. In DNA form, the CDR3 reads TGTGCCAGCAGCTTGGAGAGGGGGGGCCTGACAGATACGCAGTATTTT. Amino acids: CASSLERGGLTDTQYF.

The V call is TRBV2, the J call TRBJ1-2; a possible D gene is TRBD1 (5 bases). Deletions cut 2 bases from V and 4 bases from J, with 14 bases between. Germline CDR1 is SNHLY and CDR2 is FYNNEI. The CDR3 runs 15 residues. The CDR3 bases are TGTGCCAGCAGTGAAACGGGGGGTGGTGGCTATGGCTACACCTTC. Its translation is CASSETGGGGYGYTF.

The chain couples TRBV7-9 to TRBJ1-2; a possible D gene is TRBD1 (5 bases). The CDR3 runs 12 residues. Trimming took off 5 bases at V and 4 bases at J, with 8 bases between the two ends. CDR1 is SEHNR, CDR2 FQNEAQ, per germline (reference sequence). As DNA, the CDR3 is TGTGCCAGCAGCGTGGGGCGCTATGGCTACACCTTC. It translates to CASSVGRYGYTF.

In DNA form, the CDR3 reads TGTGCCAGCAGTTCTACCCCGCGGGACAGGGGCAAAGAGACCCAGTACTTC. It codes for CASSSTPRDRGKETQYF. The chain is built from TRBV28 and TRBJ2-5; 10 bases line up with TRBD1. The V and J ends lost 4 bases and 3 bases, in that order; junction bases with no gene match: 11. The CDR3 has 17 residues. Germline V CDR1 and CDR2: MDHEN, SYDVKM.

The chain recombines TRBV7-6 with TRBJ2-1; D ambiguous. In germline, CDR1 is SGHVS, CDR2 FNYEAQ. The CDR3 totals 12 residues. The germline V and J ends were trimmed by 0 bases and 8 bases, with 5 bases remaining between them. The CDR3 nucleotides are TGTGCCAGCAGCTTAGCAAGGGATGAGCAGTTCTTC. Translating it yields CASSLARDEQFF.

The chain is built from TRBV6-4 and TRBJ2-7; 9 positions match TRBD1. J was trimmed by 1 base and V by 6 bases; bases with no gene match: 10. The germline CDR1 and CDR2 sequences are MRHNA and SNTAGT. CDR3 size: 16 residues. CDR3 loop: CASSPPGQGGSYEQYV. The CDR3 DNA follows: TGTGCCAGCAGCCCCCCGGGACAGGGCGGGTCCTACGAGCAGTACGTC.

V gene TRBV28 combines with J gene TRBJ1-6; no clear D gene. The ends were cut back, 3 bases at V and 3 bases at J, with 6 bases in the middle. CDR1 is MDHEN, CDR2 SYDVKM, per germline. The CDR3 sequence is 14 residues long. CDR3 DNA sequence: TGTGCCAGCAGTTTTGGAGACTATAATTCACCCCTCCACTTT. This gives the protein CASSFGDYNSPLHF.